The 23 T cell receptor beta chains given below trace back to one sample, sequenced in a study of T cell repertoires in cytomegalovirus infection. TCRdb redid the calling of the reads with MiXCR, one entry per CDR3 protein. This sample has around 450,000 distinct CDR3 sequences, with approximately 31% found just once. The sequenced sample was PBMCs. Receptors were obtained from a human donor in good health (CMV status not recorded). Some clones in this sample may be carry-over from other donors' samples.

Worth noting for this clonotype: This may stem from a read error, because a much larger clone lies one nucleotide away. CDR3 sequence reads: CASSWSGAAADRQYF. Here the CDR3 DNA reads TGTGCCAGCAGCTGGAGCGGGGCGGCCGCAGATAGGCAGTATTTT. V gene TRBV7-6 combines with J gene TRBJ2-3; TRBD2 matches 7 bases. From germline, CDR1 is SGHVS and CDR2 FNYEAQ. This CDR3 comprises 15 residues.

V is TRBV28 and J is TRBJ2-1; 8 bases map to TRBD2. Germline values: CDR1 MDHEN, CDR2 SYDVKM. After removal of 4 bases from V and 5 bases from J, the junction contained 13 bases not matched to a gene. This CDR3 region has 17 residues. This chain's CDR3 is CASSSRPGGTQHNEQFF. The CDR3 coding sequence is TGTGCCAGCAGTTCCCGTCCGGGGGGGACGCAACACAATGAGCAGTTCTTC.

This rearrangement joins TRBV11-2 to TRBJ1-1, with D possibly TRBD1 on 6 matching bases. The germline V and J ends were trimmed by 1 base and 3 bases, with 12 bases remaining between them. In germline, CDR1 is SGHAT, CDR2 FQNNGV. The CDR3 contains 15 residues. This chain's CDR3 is CASSLGGGWDTEAFF. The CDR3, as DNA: TGTGCCAGCAGCTTAGGAGGGGGATGGGACACTGAAGCTTTCTTT.

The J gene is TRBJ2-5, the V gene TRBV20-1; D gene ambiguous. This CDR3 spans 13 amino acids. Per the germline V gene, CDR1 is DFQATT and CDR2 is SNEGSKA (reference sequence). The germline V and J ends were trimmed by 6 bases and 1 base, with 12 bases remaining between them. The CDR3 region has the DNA TGCAGTGCCGCCTCCGGGCCCCAAGAGACCCAGTACTTC. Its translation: CSAASGPQETQYF.

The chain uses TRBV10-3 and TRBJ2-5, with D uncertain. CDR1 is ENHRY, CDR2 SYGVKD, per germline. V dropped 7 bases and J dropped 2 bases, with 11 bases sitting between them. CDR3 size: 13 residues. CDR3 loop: CAIKGVKQETQYF. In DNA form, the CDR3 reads TGTGCCATCAAAGGCGTAAAACAAGAGACCCAGTACTTC.

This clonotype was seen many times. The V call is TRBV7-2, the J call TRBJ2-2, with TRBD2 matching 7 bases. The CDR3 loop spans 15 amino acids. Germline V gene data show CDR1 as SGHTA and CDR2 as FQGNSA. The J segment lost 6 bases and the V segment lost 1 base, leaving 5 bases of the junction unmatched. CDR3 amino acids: CASSLGRTRAGELFF. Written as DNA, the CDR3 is TGTGCCAGCAGCTTAGGTCGGACTAGAGCCGGGGAGCTGTTTTTT.

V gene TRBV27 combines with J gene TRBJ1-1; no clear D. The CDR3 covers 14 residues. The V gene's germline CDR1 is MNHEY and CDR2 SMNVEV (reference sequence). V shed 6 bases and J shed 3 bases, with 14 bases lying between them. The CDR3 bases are TGTGCCAGCAGGCTCACCTTGGGAGACACTGAAGCTTTCTTT. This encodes CASRLTLGDTEAFF.

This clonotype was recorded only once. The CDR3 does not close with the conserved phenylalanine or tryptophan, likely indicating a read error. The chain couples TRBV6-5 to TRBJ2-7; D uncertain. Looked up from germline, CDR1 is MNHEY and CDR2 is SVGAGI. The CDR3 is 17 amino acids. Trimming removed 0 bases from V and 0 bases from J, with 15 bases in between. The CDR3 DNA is TGTGCCAGCAGTTACTCGAGGTCAGCTAGTAGCTCCTACGAGCAGTACTTA. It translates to CASSYSRSASSSYEQYL.

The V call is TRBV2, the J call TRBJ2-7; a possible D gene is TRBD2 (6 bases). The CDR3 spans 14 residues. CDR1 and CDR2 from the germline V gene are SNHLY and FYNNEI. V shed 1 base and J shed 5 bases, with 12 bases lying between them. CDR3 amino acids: CASSEGPGGHEQYF. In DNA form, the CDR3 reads TGTGCCAGCAGTGAAGGTCCTGGAGGGCACGAGCAGTACTTC.

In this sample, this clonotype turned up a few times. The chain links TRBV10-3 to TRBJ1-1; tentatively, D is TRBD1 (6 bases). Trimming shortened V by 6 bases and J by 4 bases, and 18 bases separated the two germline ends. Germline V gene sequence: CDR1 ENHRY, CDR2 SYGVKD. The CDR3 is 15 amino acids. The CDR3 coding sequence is TGTGCCATCAGGGATACCGGGACACCAGGCACTGAAGCTTTCTTT. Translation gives CAIRDTGTPGTEAFF.

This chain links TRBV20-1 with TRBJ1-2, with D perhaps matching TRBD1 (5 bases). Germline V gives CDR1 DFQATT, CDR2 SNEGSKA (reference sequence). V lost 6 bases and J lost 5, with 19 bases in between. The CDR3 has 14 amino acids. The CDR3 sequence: CSAPTGGAIYGYTF. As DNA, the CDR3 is TGCAGTGCCCCAACAGGAGGGGCTATATATGGCTACACCTTC.

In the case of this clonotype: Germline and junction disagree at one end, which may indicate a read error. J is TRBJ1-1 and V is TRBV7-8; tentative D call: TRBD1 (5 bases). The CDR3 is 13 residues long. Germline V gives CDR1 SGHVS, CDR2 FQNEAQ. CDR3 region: CASLLDMETEAFF. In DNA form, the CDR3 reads TGTGCCAGCCTCTTGGACATGGAAACTGAAGCCTTCTTT.

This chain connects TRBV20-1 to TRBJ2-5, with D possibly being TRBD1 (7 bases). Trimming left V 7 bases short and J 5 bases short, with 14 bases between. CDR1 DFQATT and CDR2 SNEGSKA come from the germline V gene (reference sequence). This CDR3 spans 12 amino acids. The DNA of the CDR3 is TGCAGTGTCCCAGGGGGGCCCGAGACCCAGTACTTC. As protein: CSVPGGPETQYF.

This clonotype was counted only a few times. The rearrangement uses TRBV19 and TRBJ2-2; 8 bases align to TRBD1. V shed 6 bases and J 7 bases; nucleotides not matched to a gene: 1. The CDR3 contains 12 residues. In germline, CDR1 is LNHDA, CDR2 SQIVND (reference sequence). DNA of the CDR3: TGTGCCAGTAGGGACAGGGTCGGGGAGCTGTTTTTT. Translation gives CASRDRVGELFF.

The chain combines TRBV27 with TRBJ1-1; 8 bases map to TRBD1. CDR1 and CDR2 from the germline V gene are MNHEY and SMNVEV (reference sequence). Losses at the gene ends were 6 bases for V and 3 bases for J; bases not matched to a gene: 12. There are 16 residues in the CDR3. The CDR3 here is CASSRYRGGGDTEAFF. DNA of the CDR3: TGTGCCAGCAGCCGATACAGGGGGGGAGGGGACACTGAAGCTTTCTTT.

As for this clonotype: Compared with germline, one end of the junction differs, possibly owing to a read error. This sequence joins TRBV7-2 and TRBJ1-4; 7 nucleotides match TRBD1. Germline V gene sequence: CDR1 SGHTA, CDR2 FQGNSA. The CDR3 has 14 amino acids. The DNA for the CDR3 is TGTGCCAGGAGCTTAAGGACAGGACATGAAAAACTGTTTTTT. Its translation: CARSLRTGHEKLFF.

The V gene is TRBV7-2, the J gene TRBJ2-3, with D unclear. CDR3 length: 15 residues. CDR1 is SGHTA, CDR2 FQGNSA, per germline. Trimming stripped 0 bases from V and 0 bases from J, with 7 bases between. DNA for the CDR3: TGTGCCAGCAGCTTAGCTTTTCGGAGCACAGATACGCAGTATTTT. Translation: CASSLAFRSTDTQYF.

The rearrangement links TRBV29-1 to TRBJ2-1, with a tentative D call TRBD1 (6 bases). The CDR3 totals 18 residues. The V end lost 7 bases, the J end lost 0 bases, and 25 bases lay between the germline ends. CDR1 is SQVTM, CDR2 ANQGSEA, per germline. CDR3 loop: CSDIQGQTSGSSYNEQFF. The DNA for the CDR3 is TGCAGCGACATACAGGGACAAACCTCCGGAAGCTCCTACAATGAGCAGTTCTTC.

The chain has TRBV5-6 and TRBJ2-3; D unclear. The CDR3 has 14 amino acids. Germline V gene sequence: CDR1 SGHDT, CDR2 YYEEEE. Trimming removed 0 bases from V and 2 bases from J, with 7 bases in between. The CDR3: CASSLALDTDTQYF. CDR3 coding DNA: TGTGCCAGCAGCTTGGCCCTTGACACAGATACGCAGTATTTT. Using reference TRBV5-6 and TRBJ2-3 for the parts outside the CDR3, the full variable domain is DAGVTQSPTHLIKTRGQQVTLRCSPKSGHDTVSWYQQALGQGPQFIFQYYEEEERQRGNFPDRFSGHQFPNYSSELNVNALLLGDSALYLCASSLALDTDTQYFGPGTRLTVL.

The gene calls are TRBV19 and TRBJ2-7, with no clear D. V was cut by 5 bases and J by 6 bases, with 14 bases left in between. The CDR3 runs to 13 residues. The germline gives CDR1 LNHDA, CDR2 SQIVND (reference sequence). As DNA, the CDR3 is TGTGCCAGTAGTGCGCGGACCGCCTTCGAGCAGTACTTC. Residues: CASSARTAFEQYF.

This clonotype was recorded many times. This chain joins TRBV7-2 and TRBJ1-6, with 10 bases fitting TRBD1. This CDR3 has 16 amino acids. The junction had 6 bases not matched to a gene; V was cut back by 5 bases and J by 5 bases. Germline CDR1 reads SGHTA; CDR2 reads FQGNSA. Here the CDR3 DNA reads TGTGCCAGCAGCCGACAGGGGGCGGTTAATAATTCACCCCTCCACTTT. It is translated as CASSRQGAVNNSPLHF.

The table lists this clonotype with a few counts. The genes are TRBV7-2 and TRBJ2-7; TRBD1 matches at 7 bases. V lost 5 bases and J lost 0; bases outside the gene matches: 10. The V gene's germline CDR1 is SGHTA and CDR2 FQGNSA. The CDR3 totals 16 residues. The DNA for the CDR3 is TGTGCCAGCAGCCCCGGGACAGTTTCCTCCTCCTACGAGCAGTACTTC. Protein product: CASSPGTVSSSYEQYF.

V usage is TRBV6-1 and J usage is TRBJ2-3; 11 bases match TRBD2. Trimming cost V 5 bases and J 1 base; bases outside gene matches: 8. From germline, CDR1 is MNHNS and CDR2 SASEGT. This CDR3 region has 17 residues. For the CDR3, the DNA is TGTGCCAGCAGTTCACCGACTAGCGGGGACCGCACAGATACGCAGTATTTT. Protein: CASSSPTSGDRTDTQYF.